One sample yielded the 23 T cell receptor beta chains listed below, sequenced in a study of blood T cell repertoires in COVID-19. Assay: immunoSEQ multiplex PCR; the TCRdb copy retains only in-frame clones and omits some. The sample holds under 200,000 clones; about nine tenths are singletons and the top ten take roughly 2.3%. The specimen sequenced was peripheral blood. These receptor sequences come from a man between 18 and 29 years old with acute or convalescent COVID-19.

The V gene is TRBV13, the J gene TRBJ1-1; no definite D call. Germline-derived CDR1 and CDR2 are PRHDT and FYEKMQ (reference sequence). The CDR3 runs to 12 residues. V was pared by 5 bases and J by 4 bases, with 8 bases between. CDR3 in amino acids: CASSLLGTEAFF. The CDR3 nucleotides are TGTGCCAGCAGCCTACTCGGCACTGAAGCTTTCTTT.

The chain couples TRBV5-6 to TRBJ2-2; D unresolved. Trimming shortened V by 4 bases and J by 3 bases, and 7 bases separated the two germline ends. CDR1 is SGHDT, CDR2 YYEEEE, per germline. The CDR3 totals 13 residues. This chain's CDR3 is CASSVADTGELFF. CDR3 nucleotides: TGTGCCAGCAGCGTCGCGGACACCGGGGAGCTGTTTTTT. The whole variable domain, remainder taken from reference TRBV5-6 and TRBJ2-2, is DAGVTQSPTHLIKTRGQQVTLRCSPKSGHDTVSWYQQALGQGPQFIFQYYEEEERQRGNFPDRFSGHQFPNYSSELNVNALLLGDSALYLCASSVADTGELFFGEGSRLTVL.

This chain links TRBV3-1 (or the pseudogene TRBV3-2) with TRBJ2-1; 9 bases align to TRBD1. CDR1 is LGHDT and CDR2 is YNNKEL in the germline V gene (reference sequence). V was pared by 4 bases and J by 7 bases, with 8 bases of the junction left unmatched. The CDR3 length is 15 residues. The CDR3 region has the DNA TGTGCCAGCAGCCCCACGCCGGGACAGGGAAATGAGCAGTTCTTC. As protein: CASSPTPGQGNEQFF.

The J gene is TRBJ1-1, the V gene TRBV15, with 9 bases lining up with TRBD1. J was trimmed by 8 bases and V by 3 bases; bases with no gene match: 4. CDR1 and CDR2 (germline): LNHNV, YYDKDF (reference sequence). The CDR3 is 13 amino acids. In DNA form, the CDR3 reads TGTGCCACCAGCAGCCGGGACAGGGAGGAAGCTTTCTTT. This sequence encodes CATSSRDREEAFF.

V gene TRBV30 combines with J gene TRBJ1-3; TRBD1 is a possible D gene (6 bases). V was clipped by 1 base and J by 1 base, with 8 bases between them. There are 14 residues in the CDR3. Germline CDR1 is GTSNPN and CDR2 is SVGIG (reference sequence). The chain's CDR3 is CAWSAGTSGNTIYF. The CDR3 DNA reads as TGTGCCTGGAGTGCAGGGACATCTGGAAACACCATATATTTT.

The CDR3 region is CASSQGRQEIPVYGYTF. CDR3 DNA sequence: TGTGCCAGCAGCCAAGGAAGACAGGAAATTCCGGTCTATGGCTACACCTTC. The chain recombines TRBV3-1 (or the pseudogene TRBV3-2) with TRBJ1-2; maybe TRBD1 (6 bases). Germline V gene lookup returns CDR1 LGHDT and CDR2 YNNKEL (reference sequence). CDR3 size: 17 residues. The germline V and J ends were trimmed by 1 base and 4 bases, with 19 bases remaining between them.

The chain uses TRBV5-6 and TRBJ1-4, with D maybe TRBD1 (5 bases). CDR3 length equals 16 residues. Trimming shortened V by 2 bases and J by 2 bases, and 13 bases separated the two germline ends. Germline V lookup: CDR1 SGHDT, CDR2 YYEEEE. The CDR3 DNA is TGTGCCAGCAGCTTTCGGGGGAGGGAGACTAATGAAAAACTGTTTTTT. It yields the protein CASSFRGRETNEKLFF.

The genes are TRBV28 and TRBJ1-4, with a tentative D call TRBD1 (5 bases). Germline CDR1 is MDHEN and CDR2 is SYDVKM. The CDR3 loop spans 14 amino acids. The V gene lost 8 bases and the J gene lost 0 bases, with 10 bases spanning the gap. The CDR3 nucleotides read TGTGCCAGCCAATACAGGCCAACTAATGAAAAACTGTTTTTT. Amino acids: CASQYRPTNEKLFF.

The rearrangement links TRBV19 to TRBJ2-1, with D unclear. CDR3 size: 13 residues. CDR1 and CDR2 (germline): LNHDA, SQIVND (reference sequence). V lost 4 bases and J lost 4, with 8 bases in between. The CDR3 loop reads CASSRISYNEQFF. CDR3 DNA sequence: TGTGCCAGTAGTAGAATCAGTTACAATGAGCAGTTCTTC. Full variable domain (rest looked up from reference TRBV19 and TRBJ2-1): DGGITQSPKYLFRKEGQNVTLSCEQNLNHDAMYWYRQDPGQGLRLIYYSQIVNDFQKGDIAEGYSVSREKKESFPLTVTSAQKNPTAFYLCASSRISYNEQFFGPGTRLTVL.

The V and J genes are TRBV7-6 and TRBJ2-1; possible D gene TRBD2, 5 bases. Germline V gene sequence: CDR1 SGHVS, CDR2 FNYEAQ. Deletions cut 3 bases from V and 3 bases from J, with 12 bases between. CDR3 length equals 15 residues. The CDR3 loop is CASSFAGVGYNEQFF. CDR3 in DNA: TGTGCCAGCAGCTTCGCGGGTGTCGGCTACAATGAGCAGTTCTTC.

As concerns this clone: The DNA is left out, because the CDR3 cannot be placed on it with certainty; the CDR3 is given as TCRdb lists it. This chain uses TRBV7-9 with TRBJ2-7; the table assigns TRBD1, which was not confirmed against the DNA. CDR1 and CDR2 (germline): SEHNR, FQNEAQ (reference sequence). The CDR3 length is 18 residues, termini included. The CDR3 loop is CASSSSGQGRVGGNEQYF.

The chain uses TRBV29-1 and TRBJ2-2; 7 bases are a match to TRBD1. Germline CDR1 and CDR2: SQVTM and ANQGSEA. The length of the CDR3 is 15 residues. V lost 1 base to trimming and J lost 2 bases; unmatched junction nucleotides: 4. The CDR3 DNA reads as TGCAGCGTTGAAGTAGGACAGGCTAACACCGGGGAGCTGTTTTTT. This translates into CSVEVGQANTGELFF.

The chain carries TRBV19 and TRBJ1-1, with TRBD1 matching 8 bases. Germline-derived CDR1 and CDR2 are LNHDA and SQIVND (reference sequence). The CDR3 runs to 14 residues. The V and J ends lost 5 bases and 3 bases, in that order; junction bases with no gene match: 5. The CDR3 loop reads CASSPGQVHTEAFF. CDR3 sequence (DNA): TGTGCCAGTAGTCCGGGACAGGTTCACACTGAAGCTTTCTTT.

This chain links TRBV27 with TRBJ1-1; TRBD1 is a possible D gene (5 bases). Germline V gene lookup returns CDR1 MNHEY and CDR2 SMNVEV (reference sequence). V lost 5 bases and J lost 1, with 14 bases in between. This CDR3 comprises 15 residues. CDR3 region: CASSNFGGTNTEAFF. CDR3 coding DNA: TGTGCCAGCAGTAACTTCGGGGGGACGAACACTGAAGCTTTCTTT.

The rearrangement uses TRBV28 and TRBJ2-5; 9 nucleotides match TRBD1. The CDR3 consists of 15 residues. The V gene's germline CDR1 is MDHEN and CDR2 SYDVKM. The V and J ends lost 6 bases and 1 base, in that order; junction bases with no gene match: 6. The CDR3 here is CASSLGQGSQETQYF. The CDR3 nucleotides are TGTGCCAGCAGCCTCGGACAGGGGAGCCAAGAGACCCAGTACTTC.

The chain couples TRBV18 to TRBJ1-1; 9 bases align to TRBD1. CDR1 and CDR2 from the germline V gene are KGHSH and LQKENI. This CDR3 comprises 16 residues. V lost 5 bases, J lost 3 bases, and 10 bases stayed unmatched. As DNA, the CDR3 is TGTGCCAGCTCATCTACACAGGGGGCGATTGACACTGAAGCTTTCTTT. The encoded protein is CASSSTQGAIDTEAFF.

J is TRBJ2-7 and V is TRBV6-5; TRBD2 might be the D (6 bases). The ends were cut back, 0 bases at V and 2 bases at J, with 11 bases in the middle. The CDR3 is 15 residues long. Germline V gene data show CDR1 as MNHEY and CDR2 as SVGAGI. The CDR3 sequence: CASSYSVGGTYEQYF. CDR3 nucleotide sequence: TGTGCCAGCAGTTACTCAGTGGGCGGGACCTACGAGCAGTACTTC.

For the CDR3, the DNA is TGTGCCAGTAGTATAGGCACAGGCAGCGGCTACACCTTC. Protein product: CASSIGTGSGYTF. This chain connects TRBV19 to TRBJ1-2; D is perhaps TRBD1 (5 bases). Germline V gives CDR1 LNHDA, CDR2 SQIVND (reference sequence). The V end lost 1 base, the J end lost 8 bases, and 11 bases lay between the germline ends. This CDR3 comprises 13 residues.

The chain couples TRBV7-2 to TRBJ1-3; 7 positions match TRBD1. The CDR3 runs 15 residues. Germline assignment: CDR1 SGHTA and CDR2 FQGNSA. The trim removed 0 bases at V and 3 bases at J, leaving 2 bases unmatched. The CDR3 nucleotides are TGTGCCAGCAGCTTAGCACAGGGGAGTGGAAACACCATATATTTT. This sequence encodes CASSLAQGSGNTIYF.

This clone was counted a single time. The chain recombines TRBV27 with TRBJ2-5, with a tentative D call TRBD2 (7 bases). This CDR3 contains 15 residues. The germline V and J ends were trimmed by 3 bases and 2 bases, with 13 bases remaining between them. The germline V gene has CDR1 MNHEY and CDR2 SMNVEV (reference sequence). The CDR3 protein is CASSLGGPNQETQYF. CDR3 in DNA: TGTGCCAGCAGTTTGGGGGGGCCCAATCAAGAGACCCAGTACTTC.

The rearrangement joins TRBV5-1 to TRBJ1-3; D is possibly TRBD1 (6 bases). CDR1 is SGHRS, CDR2 YFSETQ, per germline. The germline V and J ends were trimmed by 4 bases and 3 bases, with 17 bases remaining between them. The CDR3 has 16 residues. The CDR3 bases are TGCGCCAGCAGCCCAACCCCCACAGGGAGTGGAAACACCATATATTTT. The encoded protein is CASSPTPTGSGNTIYF.

This clone has a single count. The V call is TRBV7-9, the J call TRBJ2-7; 7 bases match TRBD2. The V segment lost 5 bases and the J segment 1 base; nucleotides outside the gene matches: 14. The CDR3 contains 17 residues. The germline CDR1 and CDR2 sequences are SEHNR and FQNEAQ (reference sequence). The CDR3 sequence is CASSPWGGPRISYEQYF. The CDR3 region has the DNA TGTGCCAGCAGCCCATGGGGGGGTCCCAGAATTTCCTACGAGCAGTACTTC. Combining the CDR3 with reference TRBV7-9 and TRBJ2-7 gives the whole variable domain DTGVSQNPRHKITKRGQNVTFRCDPISEHNRLYWYRQTLGQGPEFLTYFQNEAQLEKSRLLSDRFSAERPKGSFSTLEIQRTEQGDSAMYLCASSPWGGPRISYEQYFGPGTRLTVT.

The gene calls are TRBV6-5 and TRBJ1-3; D is unresolved. The CDR3 is 15 amino acids. The V end was cut by 2 bases, the J end by 0 bases, with 8 bases between. Per germline, CDR1 MNHEY and CDR2 SVGAGI. The CDR3 bases are TGTGCCAGCAGTTACCTCACCGGCTCTGGAAACACCATATATTTT. Protein: CASSYLTGSGNTIYF.